Presented here are 29 T cell receptor beta chains from one specimen sequenced in a study of early T cells in non-severe SARS-CoV-2 infection. TCRdb itself ran the 5' RACE reads through MiXCR, one entry per CDR3 protein. The sample lists roughly 57,000 distinct CDR3 sequences, around 12% occurring once. Sequences were obtained from whole blood. The receptors shown here come from an adult who was a healthcare worker with PCR-confirmed SARS-CoV-2 infection or an uninfected control (not recorded which).

This clonotype was detected many times. The chain combines TRBV3-1 with TRBJ1-6; D is unresolved. Germline V gives CDR1 LGHDT, CDR2 YNNKEL (reference sequence). The CDR3 has 14 residues. Trimming removed 3 bases from V and 5 bases from J, with 8 bases in between. The CDR3 sequence is CASSQKRDNSPLHF. CDR3 coding DNA: TGTGCCAGCAGCCAGAAGCGGGATAATTCACCCCTCCACTTT.

The genes are TRBV7-8 and TRBJ2-2; D is uncertain. CDR1 is SGHVS, CDR2 FQNEAQ, per germline. This CDR3 comprises 13 residues. V lost 5 bases and J 6 bases, leaving 10 bases between the germline ends. CDR3 nucleotide sequence: TGTGCCAGCAGCCCCATTAGATCCGGGGAGCTGTTTTTT. Its translation is CASSPIRSGELFF.

The sample holds a few counts of this clonotype. This chain connects TRBV20-1 to TRBJ1-6, with unresolved D. The CDR3 consists of 15 residues. Germline V CDR1 and CDR2: DFQATT, SNEGSKA (reference sequence). V lost 3 bases to trimming and J lost 0 bases, with 9 bases between them. The chain's CDR3 is CSARRTSSYNSPLHF. The CDR3 DNA follows: TGCAGTGCTAGGAGGACGAGCTCCTATAATTCACCCCTCCACTTT.

This clonotype was observed a few times. The chain couples TRBV29-1 to TRBJ2-1, with D maybe TRBD1 (5 bases). Trimming stripped 6 bases from V and 1 base from J, with 13 bases between. CDR1 SQVTM and CDR2 ANQGSEA come from the germline V gene. The CDR3 consists of 14 residues. CDR3 sequence: CSVAGRESYNEQFF. The CDR3 DNA reads as TGCAGCGTGGCTGGCAGGGAATCCTACAATGAGCAGTTCTTC.

Ten or more counts support this clonotype. The V call is TRBV7-9, the J call TRBJ1-5; D gene uncertain. The germline gives CDR1 SEHNR, CDR2 FQNEAQ (reference sequence). V was clipped by 1 base and J by 2 bases, with 9 bases between them. The CDR3 covers 15 residues. The CDR3 DNA follows: TGTGCCAGCAGCTTAGGTGGGGTGGGCAATCAGCCCCAGCATTTT. It is translated as CASSLGGVGNQPQHF. Full variable domain (remainder filled in from reference TRBV7-9 and TRBJ1-5): DTGVSQNPRHKITKRGQNVTFRCDPISEHNRLYWYRQTLGQGPEFLTYFQNEAQLEKSRLLSDRFSAERPKGSFSTLEIQRTEQGDSAMYLCASSLGGVGNQPQHFGDGTRLSIL.

This clonotype has a single count. The chain combines TRBV9 with TRBJ1-6; D remains ambiguous. The CDR3 spans 15 residues. The germline V gene encodes CDR1 SGDLS and CDR2 YYNGEE. The V end was cut by 3 bases, the J end by 7 bases, with 14 bases between. CDR3 protein: CASSASLAANSPLHF. CDR3 coding DNA: TGTGCCAGCAGCGCCTCCCTGGCCGCCAATTCACCCCTCCACTTT.

Concerning this clonotype: No DNA is shown, since the ends of the CDR3 on it are uncertain; the CDR3 is the one TCRdb lists. The V and J genes are TRBV7-2 and TRBJ1-4; the table's D call of TRBD1 was not tested on the DNA. From germline, CDR1 is SGHTA and CDR2 FQGNSA. Including both end residues, the CDR3 is 17 amino acids long. The CDR3 sequence: CASSLARGRGNEKLFFF.

This clonotype was seen many times. The rearrangement joins TRBV6-6 to TRBJ1-6; 7 bases match TRBD1. The J segment lost 7 bases and the V segment lost 2 bases, leaving 14 bases of the junction unmatched. Germline-derived CDR1 and CDR2 are MNHNY and SVGAGI (reference sequence). The CDR3 runs 18 residues. Written as DNA, the CDR3 is TGTGCCAGCAGTTACCCGCCCTCCGACAGGGAGACGAATTCACCCCTCCACTTT. This gives the protein CASSYPPSDRETNSPLHF.

Only a few counts were recorded for this clonotype. The rearrangement links TRBV7-3 to TRBJ2-1; D may be TRBD2 (7 bases). Germline V CDR1 and CDR2: SGHTA, FQGTGA. The CDR3 contains 16 residues. V lost 1 base to trimming and J lost 2 bases, with 12 bases between them. Here the CDR3 reads CASSLKGGAPYNEQFF. CDR3 nucleotide sequence: TGTGCCAGCAGCTTAAAAGGGGGGGCCCCCTACAATGAGCAGTTCTTC.

The chain employs TRBV12-3 or TRBV12-4 and TRBJ1-2; 7 nucleotides match TRBD1. The CDR3 is 12 residues long. Trimming removed 6 bases from V and 8 bases from J; junction bases left unmatched: 6. CDR3 in amino acids: CASRTQGSGYTF. CDR3 DNA: TGTGCCAGCAGGACACAGGGGTCCGGCTACACCTTC.

Details on this clonotype: The junction differs from germline at one of its ends, possibly a read error. V and J are TRBV19 and TRBJ2-1; D unclear. CDR3 size: 13 residues. Germline V gene lookup returns CDR1 LNHDA and CDR2 SQIVND (reference sequence). CDR3 sequence (DNA): TGTTCCAGTAGTATAGATATTCGGTCATGGCAGTTCTTC. It codes for CSSSIDIRSWQFF.

This clonotype was seen more than once but under ten times. The V and J genes are TRBV9 and TRBJ2-2, with TRBD2 matching 12 bases. J was trimmed by 5 bases and V by 3 bases; bases with no gene match: 5. The CDR3 length is 16 residues. From germline, CDR1 is SGDLS and CDR2 YYNGEE. CDR3 DNA sequence: TGTGCCAGCAGCGCCCGGACTAGCGGGGTTACCGGGGAGCTGTTTTTT. Residues: CASSARTSGVTGELFF.

The rearrangement joins TRBV20-1 to TRBJ2-3; 8 nucleotides align to TRBD2. From germline, CDR1 is DFQATT and CDR2 SNEGSKA (reference sequence). This CDR3 has 16 amino acids. Losses at the gene ends were 0 bases for V and 6 bases for J; bases not matched to a gene: 11. Written as DNA, the CDR3 is TGCAGTGCTAGAGATCCGGGGGGGACTTCCCTGGATACGCAGTATTTT. This encodes CSARDPGGTSLDTQYF.

This chain links TRBV11-2 with TRBJ1-5, with a weak D call TRBD1 (6 bases). V was shortened by 2 bases and J by 9 bases, with 26 bases between the two germline ends. The CDR3 runs 18 residues. Germline values: CDR1 SGHAT, CDR2 FQNNGV. The CDR3 nucleotides are TGTGCCAGCAGCTTACCCGCTTCGCTGACAGGACCCAAATTGCCCCAGCATTTT. It yields the protein CASSLPASLTGPKLPQHF.

This clonotype was detected many times. The rearrangement uses TRBV28 and TRBJ1-2; possible D gene TRBD1, 5 bases. Germline assignment: CDR1 MDHEN and CDR2 SYDVKM. V lost 8 bases to trimming and J lost 2 bases, with 15 bases between them. The CDR3 has 14 amino acids. In DNA form, the CDR3 reads TGTGCCAGCCGTTCCGGGACGAGAAACTATGGCTACACCTTC. Translating it yields CASRSGTRNYGYTF.

The chain uses TRBV9 and TRBJ2-5, with 10 bases identical to TRBD2. CDR3 length: 17 amino acids. Germline CDR1 and CDR2: SGDLS and YYNGEE. V was clipped by 4 bases and J by 1 base; unmatched bases: 10. CDR3 region: CASSLSGASGGQETQYF. In DNA form, the CDR3 reads TGTGCCAGCAGCCTCAGTGGGGCTAGCGGGGGCCAAGAGACCCAGTACTTC. Full variable domain (rest looked up from reference TRBV9 and TRBJ2-5): DSGVTQTPKHLITATGQRVTLRCSPRSGDLSVYWYQQSLDQGLQFLIQYYNGEERAKGNILERFSAQQFPDLHSELNLSSLELGDSALYFCASSLSGASGGQETQYFGPGTRLLVL.

This clonotype was counted a few times. The chain links TRBV24-1 to TRBJ2-7; D is perhaps TRBD2 (6 bases). The CDR3 spans 15 residues. Germline CDR1 is KGHDR and CDR2 is SFDVKD. The V gene lost 11 bases and the J gene lost 2 bases, with 21 bases spanning the gap. CDR3 amino acids: CAIGGRQRLPYEQYF. Here the CDR3 DNA reads TGTGCCATCGGGGGTCGACAGCGACTTCCCTACGAGCAGTACTTC.

The chain couples TRBV6-6 to TRBJ2-3; D could derive from TRBD1 or TRBD2 (5 bases each). V gave up 0 bases and J gave up 3 bases, with 19 bases separating them. Germline CDR1 is MNHNY and CDR2 is SVGAGI (reference sequence). The CDR3 contains 18 residues. The CDR3 spells CASSYSATQVWGTDTQYF. In nucleotides, the CDR3 is TGTGCCAGCAGTTACTCTGCCACACAGGTCTGGGGGACAGATACGCAGTATTTT.

In this sample, this clonotype turned up many times. The rearrangement uses TRBV4-3 and TRBJ2-3; 9 nucleotides align to TRBD2. This CDR3 spans 18 amino acids. The V segment lost 4 bases and the J segment 3 bases; nucleotides outside the gene matches: 14. Per germline, CDR1 LGHNA and CDR2 YSLEER. CDR3 bases: TGCGCCAGCAGCCGAGATATCGCGACTAGCGGTTCAACAGATACGCAGTATTTT. It specifies CASSRDIATSGSTDTQYF.

This rearrangement joins TRBV3-1 to TRBJ1-2, with D possibly being TRBD1 (5 bases). V was trimmed by 6 bases and J by 7 bases, leaving 21 bases between them. Germline V gene data show CDR1 as LGHDT and CDR2 as YNNKEL (reference sequence). The CDR3 is 15 residues long. CDR3 in DNA: TGTGCCAGCAGGCCTTTGGGGGAAATGGGAGGTGGCTACACCTTC. Translated: CASRPLGEMGGGYTF.

This clonotype was recorded many times. V gene TRBV9 combines with J gene TRBJ2-1; D possibly matches TRBD1 or TRBD2 (5 bases each). The CDR3 length is 15 residues. The V gene's germline CDR1 is SGDLS and CDR2 YYNGEE. Between the trimmed V and J ends, which lost 0 bases and 4 bases, there was a span of 11 bases. CDR3 sequence: CASSVGDRGYNEQFF. Written as DNA, the CDR3 is TGTGCCAGCAGCGTAGGGGACCGAGGATACAATGAGCAGTTCTTC.

This clonotype was seen a few times. The V call is TRBV3-1, the J call TRBJ1-1, with D unclear. CDR3 length: 14 residues. Germline assignment: CDR1 LGHDT and CDR2 YNNKEL (reference sequence). V was shortened by 1 base and J by 6 bases, with 12 bases between the two germline ends. The chain's CDR3 is CASSQVHGGAEAFF. CDR3 nucleotides: TGTGCCAGCAGCCAAGTACACGGCGGGGCTGAAGCTTTCTTT.

About this clonotype: With a much larger clone just one base away, this may be a read error. J is TRBJ2-7 and V is TRBV30, with D tentatively TRBD1 (7 bases). The CDR3 sequence is 10 residues long. Germline CDR1 reads GTSNPN; CDR2 reads SVGIG (reference sequence). This chain's CDR3 is CVWGDSRPYF. In DNA form, the CDR3 reads TGTGTCTGGGGGGACAGTCGGCCGTACTTC.

Ten or more counts support this clonotype. This chain uses TRBV6-5 with TRBJ2-3; D not certain. The ends were cut back, 2 bases at V and 4 bases at J, with 10 bases in the middle. Germline CDR1 is MNHEY and CDR2 is SVGAGI. The CDR3 is made up of 14 amino acids. The CDR3 region is CASSYPRASDTQYF. The CDR3 DNA sequence: TGTGCCAGCAGTTACCCCCGGGCTTCAGATACGCAGTATTTT.

This rearrangement joins TRBV12-3 or TRBV12-4 to TRBJ1-1, with TRBD1 matching over 7 bases. Trimming took 6 bases from V and 1 from J; bases not matched to a gene: 5. This CDR3 spans 14 amino acids. DNA of the CDR3: TGTGCCAGCAGATCCGGGACAGAGAACACTGAAGCTTTCTTT. It specifies CASRSGTENTEAFF.

In the case of this clonotype: A read error may be the cause here, since a much bigger clone is one base away. The V gene is TRBV10-1, the J gene TRBJ2-7; D gene ambiguous. Germline values: CDR1 WNHNN, CDR2 SYGVQD (reference sequence). This CDR3 spans 13 amino acids. The germline V and J ends were trimmed by 0 bases and 4 bases, with 7 bases remaining between them. DNA of the CDR3: TGCGCCAGCAGTGAGTCGGAGTCTTACGAGCAGTACTTC. This gives the protein CASSESESYEQYF.

This clonotype is classed as medium-sized (0.01 to 0.1%). The chain combines TRBV20-1 with TRBJ2-3; possible D gene TRBD2, 6 bases. V lost 3 bases and J 4 bases, leaving 23 bases between the germline ends. Germline V gives CDR1 DFQATT, CDR2 SNEGSKA (reference sequence). The CDR3 loop spans 17 amino acids. CDR3 loop: CSASSGRETIRSDTQYF. In nucleotides, the CDR3 is TGCAGTGCTAGTTCCGGGCGGGAAACGATTCGATCAGATACGCAGTATTTT.

This clonotype was seen more than once but under ten times. The chain couples TRBV12-3 or TRBV12-4 to TRBJ2-4; 7 bases are shared with TRBD2. J gave up 10 bases and V 5 bases, and 2 bases lay outside the gene matches. The CDR3 loop spans 11 amino acids. The CDR3: CASSGLGIQYF. As DNA, the CDR3 is TGTGCCAGCAGTGGACTAGGGATTCAGTACTTC.

This clonotype was recorded many times. The rearrangement uses TRBV7-6 and TRBJ2-4, with D possibly being TRBD1 or TRBD2 (6 bases each). The V and J ends lost 5 bases and 5 bases respectively, with 13 bases between them. This CDR3 is 14 amino acids long. Germline values: CDR1 SGHVS, CDR2 FNYEAQ. As DNA, the CDR3 is TGTGCCAGCAGCCGCGGAGGGGGGCAAAACATTCAGTACTTC. It specifies CASSRGGGQNIQYF.